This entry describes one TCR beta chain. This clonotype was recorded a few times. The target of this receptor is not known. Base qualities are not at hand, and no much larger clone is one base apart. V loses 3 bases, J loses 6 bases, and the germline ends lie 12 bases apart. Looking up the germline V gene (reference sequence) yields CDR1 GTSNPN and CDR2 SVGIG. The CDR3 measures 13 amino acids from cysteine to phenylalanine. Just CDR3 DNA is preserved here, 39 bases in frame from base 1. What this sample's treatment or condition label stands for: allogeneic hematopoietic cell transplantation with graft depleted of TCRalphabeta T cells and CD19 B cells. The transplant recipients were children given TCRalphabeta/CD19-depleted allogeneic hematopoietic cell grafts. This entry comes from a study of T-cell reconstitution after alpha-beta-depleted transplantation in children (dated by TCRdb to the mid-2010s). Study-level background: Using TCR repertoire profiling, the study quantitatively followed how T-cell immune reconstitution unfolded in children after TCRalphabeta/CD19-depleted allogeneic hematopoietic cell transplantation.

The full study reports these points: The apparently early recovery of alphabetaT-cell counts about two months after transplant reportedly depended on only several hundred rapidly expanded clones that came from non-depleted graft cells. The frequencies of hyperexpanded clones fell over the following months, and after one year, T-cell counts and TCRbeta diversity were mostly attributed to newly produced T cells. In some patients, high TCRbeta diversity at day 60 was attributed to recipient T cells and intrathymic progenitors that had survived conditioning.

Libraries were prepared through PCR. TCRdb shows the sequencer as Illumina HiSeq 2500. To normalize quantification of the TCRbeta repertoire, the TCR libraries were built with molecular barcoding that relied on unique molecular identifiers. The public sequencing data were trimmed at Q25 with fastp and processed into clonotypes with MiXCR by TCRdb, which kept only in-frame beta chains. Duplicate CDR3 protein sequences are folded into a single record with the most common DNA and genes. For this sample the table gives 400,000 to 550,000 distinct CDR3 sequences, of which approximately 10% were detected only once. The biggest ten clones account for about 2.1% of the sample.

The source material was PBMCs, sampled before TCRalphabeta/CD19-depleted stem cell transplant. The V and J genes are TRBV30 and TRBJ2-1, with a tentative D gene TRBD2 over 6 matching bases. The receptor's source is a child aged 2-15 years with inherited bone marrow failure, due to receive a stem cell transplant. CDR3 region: CAWRRLATNEQFF. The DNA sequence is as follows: TGTGCCTGGAGGAGGCTAGCGACCAATGAGCAGTTCTTC.